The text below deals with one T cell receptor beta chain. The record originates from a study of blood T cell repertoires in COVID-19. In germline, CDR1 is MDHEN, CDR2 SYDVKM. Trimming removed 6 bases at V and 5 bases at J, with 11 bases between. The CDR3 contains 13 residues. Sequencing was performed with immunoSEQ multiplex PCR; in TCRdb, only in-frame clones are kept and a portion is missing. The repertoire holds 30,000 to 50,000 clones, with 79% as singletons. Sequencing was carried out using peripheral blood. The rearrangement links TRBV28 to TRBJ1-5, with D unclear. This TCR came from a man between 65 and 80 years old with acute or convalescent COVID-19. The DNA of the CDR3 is TGTGCCAGCAGCGGGAGCGCCCATCAGCCCCAGCATTTT. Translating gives CASSGSAHQPQHF.